The 12 T cell receptor beta chains in this list originate from one sample, sequenced in a study of T cell changes during pregnancy in multiple sclerosis. Clones were read by immunoSEQ multiplex PCR, and TCRdb kept only the in-frame ones, dropping some. The sample lists approximately 41,000 clones, 89% occurring once. Sequencing was performed on CD4+ T cells from peripheral blood mononuclear cells, taken in the first trimester of pregnancy. These receptors came from a female donor with multiple sclerosis, enrolled in a pregnancy study.

The rearrangement joins TRBV7-3 to TRBJ1-1, with 10 bases aligning to TRBD1. The CDR3 length is 12 residues. V lost 10 bases and J lost 4; bases outside the gene matches: 3. Germline values: CDR1 SGHTA, CDR2 FQGTGA. The CDR3 is CATRDRGTEAFF. The CDR3 DNA reads TGTGCCACCCGGGACAGGGGCACTGAAGCTTTCTTT.

J is TRBJ2-7 and V is TRBV18; 7 nucleotides agree with TRBD2. This CDR3 spans 12 amino acids. Germline V lookup: CDR1 KGHSH, CDR2 LQKENI. The junction had 0 bases not matched to a gene; V was cut back by 1 base and J by 6 bases. In DNA form, the CDR3 reads TGTGCCAGCTCACCACGGGAGGGCGAGCAGTACTTC. Protein: CASSPREGEQYF.

CDR3 nucleotides: TGTGCCAGCAGGACCAGGGCCTGGGCAGATACGCAGTATTTT. Translating gives CASRTRAWADTQYF. This chain joins TRBV5-6 and TRBJ2-3, with D perhaps TRBD1 (5 bases). The V and J ends lost 5 bases and 4 bases respectively, with 14 bases between them. Germline values: CDR1 SGHDT, CDR2 YYEEEE. The CDR3 totals 14 residues.

The CDR3 DNA is TGCGCCAGCAGCTTGGGGGGACTCGACTTTGTCTCCTACAATGAGCAGTTCTTC. It encodes CASSLGGLDFVSYNEQFF. This rearrangement joins TRBV5-1 to TRBJ2-1; a weak D match, TRBD2 (6 bases). CDR3 length: 18 residues. Trimming took 0 bases from V and 0 from J, leaving 16 bases between them. From germline, CDR1 is SGHRS and CDR2 YFSETQ. The whole variable domain, filled in from reference TRBV5-1 and TRBJ2-1, reads KAGVTQTPRYLIKTRGQQVTLSCSPISGHRSVSWYQQTPGQGLQFLFEYFSETQRNKGNFPGRFSGRQFSNSRSEMNVSTLELGDSALYLCASSLGGLDFVSYNEQFFGPGTRLTVL.

This rearrangement joins TRBV5-1 to TRBJ1-1; D is unresolved. CDR1 and CDR2 (germline): SGHRS, YFSETQ. This CDR3 has 16 amino acids. The ends were cut back, 1 base at V and 0 bases at J, with 13 bases in the middle. The CDR3 nucleotides read TGCGCCAGCAGCTTGCATGGAGACGGTATGAACACTGAAGCTTTCTTT. Translating gives CASSLHGDGMNTEAFF.

The rearrangement joins TRBV7-2 to TRBJ2-4; D is possibly TRBD1 (6 bases). The CDR3 spans 16 residues. V was trimmed by 5 bases and J by 3 bases, leaving 17 bases between them. Germline V lookup: CDR1 SGHTA, CDR2 FQGNSA. CDR3 DNA: TGTGCCAGCAGCGAAGGGGGTTGGGGCGGCAAAAACATTCAGTACTTC. Its translation is CASSEGGWGGKNIQYF.

The chain couples TRBV5-8 to TRBJ1-5; 11 bases map to TRBD1. Trimming cost V 2 bases and J 2 bases; bases outside gene matches: 9. Germline CDR1 is SGHTS and CDR2 is YDEGEE. CDR3 length equals 18 residues. CDR3 protein: CASSLQRTGGAGNQPQHF. The DNA of the CDR3 is TGTGCCAGCAGCTTACAGAGGACAGGGGGCGCGGGCAATCAGCCCCAGCATTTT.

The V call is TRBV5-1, the J call TRBJ2-1; tentative D call: TRBD1 (6 bases). The CDR3 has 14 residues. Germline-derived CDR1 and CDR2 are SGHRS and YFSETQ. V was shortened by 0 bases and J by 9 bases, with 13 bases between the two germline ends. In DNA, the CDR3 is TGCGCCAGCAGCTTGGCCAGGGGCTTTAGTGAGCAGTTCTTC. This sequence encodes CASSLARGFSEQFF.

The gene calls are TRBV11-2 and TRBJ2-4; D is uncertain. Germline V gene data show CDR1 as SGHAT and CDR2 as FQNNGV. The V end was cut by 3 bases, the J end by 2 bases, with 5 bases between. This CDR3 region has 13 residues. In DNA form, the CDR3 reads TGTGCCAGCAGCTTGGCCACCAAAAACATTCAGTACTTC. Translating gives CASSLATKNIQYF.

This clone showed up just a few times. The J gene is TRBJ1-2, the V gene TRBV27; 7 nucleotides agree with TRBD1. CDR1 and CDR2 (germline): MNHEY, SMNVEV (reference sequence). The CDR3 extends over 14 amino acids. V gave up 6 bases and J gave up 7 bases; unmatched junction bases: 11. The CDR3 loop reads CASRIDREGSGYTF. The CDR3 region has the DNA TGTGCCAGCAGGATAGACAGGGAAGGTTCTGGCTACACCTTC.

The chain links TRBV6-1 to TRBJ1-4; D not certain. CDR3 length: 15 amino acids. V lost 8 bases and J lost 1, with 14 bases in between. Germline CDR1 is MNHNS and CDR2 is SASEGT. CDR3 protein: CASSTDGETNEKLFF. The DNA for the CDR3 is TGTGCCAGCTCAACAGACGGGGAAACTAATGAAAAACTGTTTTTT.

The rearrangement joins TRBV28 to TRBJ1-4; 9 bases are a match to TRBD1. Per the germline V gene, CDR1 is MDHEN and CDR2 is SYDVKM. Unmatched junction bases numbered 5, after V lost 5 bases and J lost 7 bases. The CDR3 is 14 amino acids. The chain's CDR3 is CASSLTGGSEKLFF. DNA for the CDR3: TGTGCCAGCAGTCTCACAGGGGGCAGTGAAAAACTGTTTTTT.